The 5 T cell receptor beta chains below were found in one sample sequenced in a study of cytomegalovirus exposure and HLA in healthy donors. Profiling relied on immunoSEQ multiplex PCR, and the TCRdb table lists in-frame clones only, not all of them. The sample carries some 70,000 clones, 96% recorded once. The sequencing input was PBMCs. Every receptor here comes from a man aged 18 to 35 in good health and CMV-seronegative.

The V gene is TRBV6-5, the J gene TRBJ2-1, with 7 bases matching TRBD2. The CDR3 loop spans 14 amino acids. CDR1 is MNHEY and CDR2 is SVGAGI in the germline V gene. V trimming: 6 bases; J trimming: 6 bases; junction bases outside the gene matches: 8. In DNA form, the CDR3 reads TGTGCCAGCAGCGAAGAACTAGCGAGCAATGAGCAGTTCTTC. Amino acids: CASSEELASNEQFF.

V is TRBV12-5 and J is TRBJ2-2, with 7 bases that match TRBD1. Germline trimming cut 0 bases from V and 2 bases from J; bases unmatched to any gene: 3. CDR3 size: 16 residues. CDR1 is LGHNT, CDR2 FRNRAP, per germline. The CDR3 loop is CASGLVGGINTGELFF. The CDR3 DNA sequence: TGTGCTAGTGGTTTGGTAGGGGGCATAAACACCGGGGAGCTGTTTTTT.

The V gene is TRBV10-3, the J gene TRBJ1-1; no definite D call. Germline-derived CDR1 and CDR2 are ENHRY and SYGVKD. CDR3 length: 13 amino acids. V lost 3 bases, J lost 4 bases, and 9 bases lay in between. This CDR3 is CAISEQLGTEAFF. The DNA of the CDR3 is TGTGCCATCAGTGAACAGTTAGGCACTGAAGCTTTCTTT.

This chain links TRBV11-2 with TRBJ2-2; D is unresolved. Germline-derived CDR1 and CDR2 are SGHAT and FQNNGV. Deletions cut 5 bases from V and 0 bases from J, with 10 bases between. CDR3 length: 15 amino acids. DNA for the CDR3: TGTGCCAGCAGCCCCGACATGTCGAACACCGGGGAGCTGTTTTTT. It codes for CASSPDMSNTGELFF.

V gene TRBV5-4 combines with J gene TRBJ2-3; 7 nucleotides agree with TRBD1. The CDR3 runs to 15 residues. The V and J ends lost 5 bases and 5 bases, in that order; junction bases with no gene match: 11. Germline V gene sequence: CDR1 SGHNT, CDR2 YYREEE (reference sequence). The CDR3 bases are TGTGCCAGCAGTAAAGGACAGGTCCAAGTAGATACGCAGTATTTT. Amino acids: CASSKGQVQVDTQYF.